The clone carrying this TCR beta chain was seen a few times. Antigen: not known. The entry originates in a study of shared clonotypes between healthy human individuals. Whole-study findings and limits: Memory subsets generally showed lower estimated richness than naive subsets. The expectation was that sequencing depth would affect clonotype sharing among donors.

It was across several immunoSEQ plates that each subset's genomic DNA was evenly split. Profiling relied on immunoSEQ multiplex PCR, and the TCRdb table lists in-frame clones only, not all of them. The sample includes over a million clones, about 80% of them seen just once. The TCR comes from a man aged 18 to 29 in good health. Some clones in this sample may be carry-over from other donors' samples. Material: memory CD4+ T cells from PBMCs. Subset of the sample: CD45RA-negative fraction.

The CDR3 nucleotides read TGTGCCAGCAGTTACTCCAGGGATCTCCACGAGCAGTACTTC. Translated: CASSYSRDLHEQYF. V gene TRBV6-5 combines with J gene TRBJ2-7; D is perhaps TRBD1 (5 bases). The CDR3 has 14 amino acids. Between the trimmed V and J ends, which lost 0 bases and 5 bases, there was a span of 11 bases. Germline assignment: CDR1 MNHEY and CDR2 SVGAGI.